This TCR beta chain was retrieved from a study of blood T cell repertoires in COVID-19 (TCRdb year 2020). Notes on the research overall: The collaborator samples originated in the United States, Italy and Spain and spanned the acute and convalescent phases of COVID-19. The repertoires were made available in a free public database intended to serve as a resource for research on the immune response to SARS-CoV-2. The samples were drawn from the first 160 participants of the ongoing ImmuneRACE study and from 1,200 or so subjects provided by 6 global collaborators. Nearly every sample came with metadata listing a de-identified subject ID, COVID-19 status, age in years and sex. The material from the prospective study consisted of cDNA or gDNA derived from T cells, B-cell-depleted T cells, or PBMCs. Where HLA class I and class II types were available, the types were taken from metadata supplied by the sample provider, not from assay-based typing. The dataset comprised deeply sampled blood TCRbeta repertoires from subjects exposed to, actively infected with, or recovered from COVID-19. Overall results and qualifications from the work: How much clinical and demographic metadata was included differed by source and by participant, and the metadata was provided uncurated.

Trimming leaves V shorter by 4 bases and J shorter by 4 bases, with the junction holding 4 bases beyond the gene matches. The cysteine opens and the phenylalanine closes a CDR3 of 15 amino acids. Only the CDR3 portion is preserved as DNA: 45 bases, with reading frame beginning at the first base. From the germline V gene, CDR1 is SGHTS and CDR2 is YDEGEE. In the prospective study, participants were roughly 18 to 89 years old, resided in 24 geographic areas of the United States, and were enrolled through a virtual design. To assign participants to cohorts, the prospective study relied on clinical history that participants themselves reported in a screening survey and a study questionnaire. Recovered participants in ImmuneRACE Cohort 3 were defined as having two consecutive negative NP/OP PCR tests, clearance from a healthcare professional, or resolution of symptoms. Mobile phlebotomists in the prospective study collected whole blood, serum and a nasopharyngeal or oropharyngeal swab from every participant. Participants in the prospective study had the option to provide additional blood draws and questionnaires over an approximately 2-month period. Before DNA extraction, blood samples from the prospective study were shipped at room temperature or frozen.

Concerning this clone: Its binding antigen is unknown. No base quality values were provided; no much bigger clone lies one nucleotide off.

The immunoSEQ Assay, a bias-controlled multiplex PCR, was used to amplify TCRbeta CDR3 regions from genomic DNA. Per the source publication's procedure: The number of nucleated cells in each sample was estimated by amplification of reference gene primers within the assay. To quantify the absolute abundance of each unique TCRbeta CDR3 rearrangement, sequence reads were collapsed and filtered. For each sample, productive Simpson clonality was calculated as the square root of Simpson's diversity index across productive rearrangements. This is the immuneACCESS table as TCRdb keeps it, with only in-frame sequences that have V and J called. A part of the clones is gone; compared with another copy, unresolved V genes explain less than half, and the rest is unexplained. V, J and clone size are taken as reported in that table, and D and trimming were inferred from the DNA itself. The sample table shows approximately 450,000 clones, and 75% to 90% are seen once. The top ten hold more than 0.95% of the sample.

The TCR sequence derives from a man aged 25-45 years who had recovered from COVID-19. The sample comprised PBMCs or T cells enriched from blood (not recorded which). Recombination joined TRBV5-8 with TRBJ2-1, and TRBD2 aligns with 11 junction nucleotides. The CDR3 corresponds to CASSLGTSGYNEQFF. The DNA sequence is given as TGTGCCAGCAGCCTCGGGACTAGCGGTTACAATGAGCAGTTCTTC.